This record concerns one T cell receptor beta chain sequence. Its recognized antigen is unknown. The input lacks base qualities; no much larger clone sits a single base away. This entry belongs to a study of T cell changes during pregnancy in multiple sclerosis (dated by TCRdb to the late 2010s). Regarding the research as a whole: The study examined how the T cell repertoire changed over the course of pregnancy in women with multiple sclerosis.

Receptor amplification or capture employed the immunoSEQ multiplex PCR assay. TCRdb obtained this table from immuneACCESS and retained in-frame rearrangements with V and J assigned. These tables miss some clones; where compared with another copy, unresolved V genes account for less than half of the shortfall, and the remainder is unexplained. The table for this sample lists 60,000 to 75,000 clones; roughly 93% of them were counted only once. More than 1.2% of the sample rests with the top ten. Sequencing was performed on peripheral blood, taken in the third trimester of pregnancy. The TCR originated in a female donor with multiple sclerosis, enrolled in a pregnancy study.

This receptor carries the CDR3 CASSFRGDYNEQFF. The base sequence is TGTGCCAGCAGCTTCCGGGGGGATTACAATGAGCAGTTCTTC. The V gene is TRBV11-3 and the J gene is TRBJ2-1, with TRBD2 matching 7 junction bases. CDR1 and CDR2, looked up from the germline V gene, are SGHNT and YENEEA. V trim: 3 bases; J trim: 4 bases; unmatched bases: 3. The CDR3 sequence holds 14 residues, the cysteine and phenylalanine included. Only the CDR3 portion is preserved as DNA: 42 bases, with reading frame beginning at the first base.